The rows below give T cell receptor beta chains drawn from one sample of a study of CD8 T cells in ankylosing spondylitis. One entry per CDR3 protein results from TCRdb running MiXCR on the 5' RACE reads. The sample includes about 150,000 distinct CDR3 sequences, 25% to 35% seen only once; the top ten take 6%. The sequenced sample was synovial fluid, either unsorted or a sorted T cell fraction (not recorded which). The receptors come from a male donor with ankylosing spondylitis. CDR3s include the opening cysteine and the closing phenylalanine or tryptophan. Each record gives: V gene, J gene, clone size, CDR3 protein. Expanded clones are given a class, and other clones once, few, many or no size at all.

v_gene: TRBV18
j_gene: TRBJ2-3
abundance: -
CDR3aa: CASSPVDTQYF

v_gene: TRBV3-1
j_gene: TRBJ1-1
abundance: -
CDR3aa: CASSRRTVTNTEAFF

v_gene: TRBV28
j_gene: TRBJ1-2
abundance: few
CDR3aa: CASSLPSWDRVISYTF

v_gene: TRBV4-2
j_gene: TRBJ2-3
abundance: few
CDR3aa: CASSQDRGVGADTQYF

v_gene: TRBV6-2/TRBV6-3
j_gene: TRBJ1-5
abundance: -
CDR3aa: CASSYNRGQGGVDSNQPQHF

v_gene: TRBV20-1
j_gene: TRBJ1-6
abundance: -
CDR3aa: CSARGIRGDYNSPLHF

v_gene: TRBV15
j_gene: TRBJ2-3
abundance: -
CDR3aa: CATSSRKTSGGTDTQYF

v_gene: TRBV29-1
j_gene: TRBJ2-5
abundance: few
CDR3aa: CSVESSGEETQYF

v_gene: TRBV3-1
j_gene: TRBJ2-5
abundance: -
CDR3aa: CASSQTSGTETQYF

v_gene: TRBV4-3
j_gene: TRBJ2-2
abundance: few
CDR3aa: CASSQDRLAGVGELFF

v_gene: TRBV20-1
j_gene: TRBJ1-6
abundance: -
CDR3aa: CSATLGAYNSPLHF

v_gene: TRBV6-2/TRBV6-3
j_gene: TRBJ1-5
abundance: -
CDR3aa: CASSYLPGQGVYSNQPQHF

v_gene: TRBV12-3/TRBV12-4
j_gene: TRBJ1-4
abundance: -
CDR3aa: CASSNGNVGGEKLFF

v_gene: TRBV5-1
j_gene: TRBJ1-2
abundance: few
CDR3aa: CASSGRSDGYTF

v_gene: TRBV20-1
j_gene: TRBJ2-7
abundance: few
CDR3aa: CSARPAATSGSEQYF

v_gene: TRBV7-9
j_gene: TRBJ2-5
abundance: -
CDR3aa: CASSPGGTYQETQYF

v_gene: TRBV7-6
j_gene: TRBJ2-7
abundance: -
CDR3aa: CASSSGPGHLHEQYF

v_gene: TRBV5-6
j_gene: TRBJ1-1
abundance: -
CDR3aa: CASSYMARNTEAFF

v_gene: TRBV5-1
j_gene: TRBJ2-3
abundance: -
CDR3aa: CASSLASGGVTDTQYF

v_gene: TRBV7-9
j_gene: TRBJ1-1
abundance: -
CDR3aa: CASSLQRGDTEAFF

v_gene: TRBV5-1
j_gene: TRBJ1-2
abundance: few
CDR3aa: CASSLNEANYGYTF

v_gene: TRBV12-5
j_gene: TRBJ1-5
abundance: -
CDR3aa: CASGPGQMGQPQHF

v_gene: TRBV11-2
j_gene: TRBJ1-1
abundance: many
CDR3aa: CASSLDPGDTEAFF

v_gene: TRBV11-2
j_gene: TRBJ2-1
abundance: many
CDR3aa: CASEGVSYNEQFF

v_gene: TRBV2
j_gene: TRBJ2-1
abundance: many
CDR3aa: CASSEGGGTLYNEQFF

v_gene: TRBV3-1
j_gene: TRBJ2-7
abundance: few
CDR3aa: CASSPGASRDEQYF

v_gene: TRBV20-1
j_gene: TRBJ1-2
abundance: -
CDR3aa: CSARDGRGEGGIYGYTF

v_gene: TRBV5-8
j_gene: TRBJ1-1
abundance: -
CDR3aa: CASIPRPGTEAFF

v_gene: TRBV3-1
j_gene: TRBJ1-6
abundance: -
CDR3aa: CASSQPGRNSPLHF

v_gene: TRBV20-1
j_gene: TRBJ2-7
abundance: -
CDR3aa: CSARVGLRDWAGEQYF

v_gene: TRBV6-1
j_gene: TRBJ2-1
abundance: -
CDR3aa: CASSELGISLVEQFF

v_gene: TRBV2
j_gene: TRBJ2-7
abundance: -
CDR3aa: CASRPQAGTEQYF

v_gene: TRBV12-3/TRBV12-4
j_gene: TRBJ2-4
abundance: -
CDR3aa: CASSGTGANIQYF

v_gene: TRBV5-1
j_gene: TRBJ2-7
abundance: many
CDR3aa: CASSLVIAGSYEQYF

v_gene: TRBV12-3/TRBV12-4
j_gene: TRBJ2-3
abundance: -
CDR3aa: CASSFDRITDTQYF

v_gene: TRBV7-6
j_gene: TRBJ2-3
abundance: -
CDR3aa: CASSLRPAGAYTDTQYF

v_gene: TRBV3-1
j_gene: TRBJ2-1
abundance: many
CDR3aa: CASSQGGRRTSGFYNEQFF

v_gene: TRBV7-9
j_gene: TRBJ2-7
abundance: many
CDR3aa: CASSSTRTGFYEQYF

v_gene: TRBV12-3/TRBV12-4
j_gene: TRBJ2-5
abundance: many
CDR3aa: CASSLLRTSGREETQYF

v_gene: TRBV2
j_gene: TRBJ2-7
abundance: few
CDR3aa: CASSPGTARGYGEQYF

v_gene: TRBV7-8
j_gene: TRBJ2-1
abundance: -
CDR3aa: CASSTHPGLADNNEQFF

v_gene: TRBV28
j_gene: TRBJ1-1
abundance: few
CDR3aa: CASSAGQLTEAFF

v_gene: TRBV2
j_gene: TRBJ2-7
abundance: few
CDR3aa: CASRIGEGLGSGVYEQYF

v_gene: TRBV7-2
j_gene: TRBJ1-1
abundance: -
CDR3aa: CASSPQVTGGTEAFF

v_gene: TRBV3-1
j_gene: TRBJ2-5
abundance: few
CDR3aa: CASSPRAGYQETQYF

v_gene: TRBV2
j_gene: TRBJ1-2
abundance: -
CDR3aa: CASRQRPDGYTF

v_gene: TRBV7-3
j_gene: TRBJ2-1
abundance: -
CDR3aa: CASSPNGYNEQFF

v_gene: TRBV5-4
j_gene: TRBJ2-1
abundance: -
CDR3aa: CASSLGSGTYNEQFF

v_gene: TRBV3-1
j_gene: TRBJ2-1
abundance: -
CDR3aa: CASNLAGVGYNEQFF

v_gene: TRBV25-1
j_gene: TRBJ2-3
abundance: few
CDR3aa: CASSVGGGGVDTQYF

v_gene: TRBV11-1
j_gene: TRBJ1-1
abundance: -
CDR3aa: CASSFARATPYRNNTEAFF

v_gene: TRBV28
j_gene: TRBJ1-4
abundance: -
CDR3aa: CASSLGGQGWYEKLFF

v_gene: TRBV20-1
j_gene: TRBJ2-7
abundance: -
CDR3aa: CSARAPSNYEQYF